The present T cell receptor (beta chain) was sequenced within a study of T cells expressing NK-cell markers. On the study more broadly: HCMV seropositivity characterized most of the eight sequenced donors, and seronegativity one. General observations from the study: Of the CD8+ T cell pool in 5 to 7 donors, roughly 1.0-8% was accounted for by dominant NKG2C+ clonotypes. There remained a lack of clarity about HCMV specificity of expanded NKG2C+ T cell clones. The CD3+CD56-NKG2C+ fraction was also led by these clonotypes in a few donors.

About this clonotype itself: Antigen specificity is unknown.

The CDR3 runs to 15 residues. CDR1 is SGHAT and CDR2 is FQDESV in the germline V gene (reference sequence). For each CDR3 protein, TCRdb gives one entry from its re-call of the 5' RACE reads, without DNA. This sample's table has fewer than 200,000 distinct CDR3 sequences. This rearrangement joins TRBV11-1 to TRBJ2-7; TCRdb outputs TRBD1, but without DNA this stays unchecked. The sample was blood T cells: a sorted CD56 or NKG2C T cell subset, CD4+ or CD8+ T cells, or bulk PBMC T cells (not recorded which). This receptor was identified in a woman between 18 and 70 years old in good health. CDR3: CASSQGESSSYEQYF.